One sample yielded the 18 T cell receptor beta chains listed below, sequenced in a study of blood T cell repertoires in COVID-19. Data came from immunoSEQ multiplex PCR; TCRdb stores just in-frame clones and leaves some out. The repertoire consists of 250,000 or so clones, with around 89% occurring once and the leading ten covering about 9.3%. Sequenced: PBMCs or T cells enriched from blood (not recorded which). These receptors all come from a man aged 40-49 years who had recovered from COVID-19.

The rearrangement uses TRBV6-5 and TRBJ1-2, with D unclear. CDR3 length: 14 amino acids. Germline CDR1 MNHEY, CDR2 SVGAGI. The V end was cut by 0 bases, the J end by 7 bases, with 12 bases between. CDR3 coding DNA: TGTGCCAGCAGTTACTCTGAGGGTGTCCTTGGCTACACCTTC. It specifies CASSYSEGVLGYTF.

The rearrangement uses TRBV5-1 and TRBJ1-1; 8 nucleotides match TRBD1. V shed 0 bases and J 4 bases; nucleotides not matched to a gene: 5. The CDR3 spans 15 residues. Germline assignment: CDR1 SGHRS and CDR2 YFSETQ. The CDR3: CASSLALQGGTEAFF. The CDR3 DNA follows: TGCGCCAGCAGCTTGGCCTTACAGGGGGGCACTGAAGCTTTCTTT.

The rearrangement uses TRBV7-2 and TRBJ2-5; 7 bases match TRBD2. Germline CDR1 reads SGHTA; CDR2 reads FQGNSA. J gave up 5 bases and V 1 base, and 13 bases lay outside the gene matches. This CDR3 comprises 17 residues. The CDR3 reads CASSLELAGAGGETQYF. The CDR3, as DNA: TGTGCCAGCAGCTTAGAATTGGCGGGAGCTGGAGGGGAGACCCAGTACTTC.

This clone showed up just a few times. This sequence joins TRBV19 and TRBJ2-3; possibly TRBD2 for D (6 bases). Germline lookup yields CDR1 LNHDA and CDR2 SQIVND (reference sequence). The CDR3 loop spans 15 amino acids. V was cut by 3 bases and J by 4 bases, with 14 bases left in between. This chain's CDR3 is CASSIRDSTSDTQYF. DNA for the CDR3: TGTGCCAGTAGTATCCGGGACTCAACTTCAGATACGCAGTATTTT. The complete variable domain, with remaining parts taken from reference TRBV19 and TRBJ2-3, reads DGGITQSPKYLFRKEGQNVTLSCEQNLNHDAMYWYRQDPGQGLRLIYYSQIVNDFQKGDIAEGYSVSREKKESFPLTVTSAQKNPTAFYLCASSIRDSTSDTQYFGPGTRLTVL.

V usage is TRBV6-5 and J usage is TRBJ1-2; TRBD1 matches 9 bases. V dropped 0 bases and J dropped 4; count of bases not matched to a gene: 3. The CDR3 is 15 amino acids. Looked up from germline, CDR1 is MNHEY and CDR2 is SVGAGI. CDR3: CASSYSDRGAYGYTF. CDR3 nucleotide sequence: TGTGCCAGCAGTTACTCAGACAGGGGGGCCTATGGCTACACCTTC.

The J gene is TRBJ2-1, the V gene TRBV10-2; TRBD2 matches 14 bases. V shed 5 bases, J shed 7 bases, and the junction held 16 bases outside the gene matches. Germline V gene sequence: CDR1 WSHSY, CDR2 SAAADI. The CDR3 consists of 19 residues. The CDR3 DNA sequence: TGCGCCAGCAGTCCGCCGGGACTAGCGGGGGTCACCTCGTGGAATGAGCAGTTCTTC. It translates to CASSPPGLAGVTSWNEQFF.

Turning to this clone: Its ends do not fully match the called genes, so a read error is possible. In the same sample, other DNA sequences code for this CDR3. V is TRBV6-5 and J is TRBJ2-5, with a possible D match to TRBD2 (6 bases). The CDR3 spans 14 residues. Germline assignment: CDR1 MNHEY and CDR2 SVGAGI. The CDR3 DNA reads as TGTGCTAGCAGGTCCGGGAGAGCGCAAGAGACCCAGTACTTC. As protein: CASRSGRAQETQYF.

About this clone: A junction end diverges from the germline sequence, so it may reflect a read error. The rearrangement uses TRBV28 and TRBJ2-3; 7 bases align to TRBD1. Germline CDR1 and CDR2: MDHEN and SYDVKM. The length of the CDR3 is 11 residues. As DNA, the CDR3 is TGTGCCAGCAGTTTAACACAGGGGCGTACATTT. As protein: CASSLTQGRTF.

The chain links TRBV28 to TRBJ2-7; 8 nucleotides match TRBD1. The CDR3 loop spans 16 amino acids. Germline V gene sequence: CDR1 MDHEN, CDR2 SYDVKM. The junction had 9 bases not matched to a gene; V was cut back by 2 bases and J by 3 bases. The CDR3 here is CASSLSRRDRYYEQYF. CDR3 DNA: TGTGCCAGCAGTTTAAGCCGCCGGGACAGGTACTACGAGCAGTACTTC.

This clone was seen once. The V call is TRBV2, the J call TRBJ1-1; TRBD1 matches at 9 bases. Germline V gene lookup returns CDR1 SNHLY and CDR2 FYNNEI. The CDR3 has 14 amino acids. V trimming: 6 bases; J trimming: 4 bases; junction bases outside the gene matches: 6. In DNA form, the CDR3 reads TGTGCCAGCAGGGTCCGACAGGGGGGCACTGAAGCTTTCTTT. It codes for CASRVRQGGTEAFF.

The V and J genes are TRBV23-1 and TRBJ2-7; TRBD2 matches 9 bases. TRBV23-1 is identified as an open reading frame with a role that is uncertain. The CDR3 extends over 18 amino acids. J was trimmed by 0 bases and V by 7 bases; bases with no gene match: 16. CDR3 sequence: CASTIGPLAGFDSYEQYF. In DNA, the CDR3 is TGCGCCAGCACCATCGGCCCCCTAGCGGGGTTTGACTCCTACGAGCAGTACTTC.

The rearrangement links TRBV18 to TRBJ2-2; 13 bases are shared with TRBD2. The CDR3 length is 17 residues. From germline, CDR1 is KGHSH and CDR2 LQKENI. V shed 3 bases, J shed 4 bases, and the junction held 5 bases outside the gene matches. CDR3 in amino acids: CASSPPGLAGTTGELFF. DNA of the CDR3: TGTGCCAGCTCACCTCCGGGACTAGCGGGGACCACCGGGGAGCTGTTTTTT.

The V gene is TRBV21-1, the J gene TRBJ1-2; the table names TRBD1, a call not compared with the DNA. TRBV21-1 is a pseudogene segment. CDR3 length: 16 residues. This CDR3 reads CASSKAASQGRYGYTF. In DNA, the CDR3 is TGTGCCAGCAGCAAAGCGGCATCGCAGGGTCGATATGGCTACACCTTC.

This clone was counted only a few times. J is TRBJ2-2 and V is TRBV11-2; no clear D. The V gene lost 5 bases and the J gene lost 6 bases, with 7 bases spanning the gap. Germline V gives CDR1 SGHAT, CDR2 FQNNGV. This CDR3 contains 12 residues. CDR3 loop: CASSPFSGELFF. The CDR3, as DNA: TGTGCCAGCAGCCCCTTTTCCGGGGAGCTGTTTTTT.

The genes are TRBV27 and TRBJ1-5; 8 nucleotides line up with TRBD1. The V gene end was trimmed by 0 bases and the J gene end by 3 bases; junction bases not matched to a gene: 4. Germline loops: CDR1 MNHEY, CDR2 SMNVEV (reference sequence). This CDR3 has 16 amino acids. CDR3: CASSLSWTGINQPQHF. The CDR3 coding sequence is TGTGCCAGCAGTTTATCGTGGACAGGGATCAATCAGCCCCAGCATTTT.

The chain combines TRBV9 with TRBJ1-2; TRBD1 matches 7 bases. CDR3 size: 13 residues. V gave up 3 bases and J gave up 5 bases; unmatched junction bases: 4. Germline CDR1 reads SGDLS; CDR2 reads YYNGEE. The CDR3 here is CASSAQTGYGYTF. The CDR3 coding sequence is TGTGCCAGCAGCGCCCAGACAGGGTATGGCTACACCTTC.

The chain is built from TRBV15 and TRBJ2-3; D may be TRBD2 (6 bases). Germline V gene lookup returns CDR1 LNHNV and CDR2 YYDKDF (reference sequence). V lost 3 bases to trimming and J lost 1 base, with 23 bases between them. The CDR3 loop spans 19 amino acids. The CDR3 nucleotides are TGTGCCACCAGCAGGATGGGAAGAAGCGGGCCGACAGGCACAGATACGCAGTATTTT. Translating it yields CATSRMGRSGPTGTDTQYF.

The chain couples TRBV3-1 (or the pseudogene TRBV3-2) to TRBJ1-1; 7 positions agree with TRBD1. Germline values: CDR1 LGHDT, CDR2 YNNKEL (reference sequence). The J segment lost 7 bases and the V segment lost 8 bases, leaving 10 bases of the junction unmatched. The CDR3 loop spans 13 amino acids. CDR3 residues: CASLRAGTDEAFF. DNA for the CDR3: TGTGCCAGCTTGCGGGCCGGGACAGATGAAGCTTTCTTT.